The source of this T cell receptor (beta chain) is a study of shared clonotypes between healthy human individuals. In the study overall: The composition of the donors was two women and a few men aged 18 to 49. Study-level points and caveats: Memory subsets generally showed lower estimated richness than naive subsets. Few donors restricted represented genetic and exposure-history diversity.

Germline lookup yields CDR1 MNHEY and CDR2 SMNVEV (reference sequence). The CDR3 contains 15 residues. The V end lost 5 bases, the J end lost 1 base, and 15 bases lay between the germline ends. Naive CD8 cells, CD45RO-negative and positively selected for CCR7, excluded terminally differentiated effector memory CD45RA+ cells. Every donor was a Caucasian adult from Nashville, Tennessee. Details on this clone: Antigen specificity is unknown.

The method was immunoSEQ multiplex PCR; TCRdb's version includes in-frame clones alone and lacks a portion of them. The sample carries roughly 2.1 million clones, about 92% recorded once. The chain recombines TRBV27 with TRBJ2-7; D remains unclear. The clonotype comes from a man aged 18 to 30 in good health. Some clones in this sample may be carry-over from other donors' samples. Sequenced material: naive CD8+ T cells from PBMCs. In DNA, the CDR3 is TGTGCCAGCAGTCCCTCCCGCTCCTTATCCTACGAGCAGTACTTC. Its protein product is CASSPSRSLSYEQYF.